Each of the 5 T cell receptor beta chains below was sequenced from the same sample in a study of PD-1 blockade in classical Hodgkin lymphoma (dated by TCRdb to 2020 to 2021). Library method: the immunoSEQ multiplex PCR assay. Entries here come from immuneACCESS through TCRdb and include only in-frame sequences with V and J called. Some clones fail to appear in such tables; in the studies checked, an unresolved V gene covers under half of the shortfall, and the cause of the remainder is unknown. The sample table contains tens of thousands of clones; only one count was recorded for roughly 89% of them. The ten top clones hold over 9% of the sample. The intended sense of this specimen's time point label: cycle 4 day 1 (C4D1), after 6 weeks of nivolumab. Relapse after autologous stem cell transplantation had occurred in all trial patients, and cohorts A, B and C were distinguished by prior brentuximab vedotin exposure.

Source: peripheral blood mononuclear cells (PBMCs), taken before the fourth cycle of nivolumab. These receptors originate from a human donor with classical Hodgkin lymphoma.

This chain links TRBV10-3 with TRBJ2-3, with D possibly being TRBD1 (6 bases). The CDR3 consists of 12 residues. V lost 10 bases and J lost 0, with 8 bases in between. The germline V gene encodes CDR1 ENHRY and CDR2 SYGVKD. In DNA form, the CDR3 reads TGTGCCACCACAGGGAGCACAGATACGCAGTATTTT. This encodes CATTGSTDTQYF.

The count of this clone is one. The chain employs TRBV28 and TRBJ1-3, with D possibly TRBD1 on 5 matching bases. V shed 8 bases and J shed 6 bases, with 14 bases lying between them. CDR1 and CDR2 (germline): MDHEN, SYDVKM. CDR3 size: 13 residues. The DNA of the CDR3 is TGTGCCAGCGGGGGTGGGTTACCAAACACCATATATTTT. Protein product: CASGGGLPNTIYF.

The chain is built from TRBV19 and TRBJ1-1; D is ambiguous. CDR1 LNHDA and CDR2 SQIVND come from the germline V gene (reference sequence). Trimming took off 6 bases at V and 2 bases at J, with 7 bases between the two ends. The CDR3 loop spans 12 amino acids. In DNA form, the CDR3 reads TGTGCCAGTAGGCCGGGAAACACTGAAGCTTTCTTT. Its protein is CASRPGNTEAFF.

This rearrangement joins TRBV7-9 to TRBJ1-1; D is perhaps TRBD1 (5 bases). CDR3 size: 16 residues. The V end lost 5 bases, the J end lost 0 bases, and 16 bases lay between the germline ends. CDR1 and CDR2 (germline): SEHNR, FQNEAQ (reference sequence). The CDR3 nucleotides read TGTGCCAGCAGCCATCGAAGACAGAAGCTGAACACTGAAGCTTTCTTT. This encodes CASSHRRQKLNTEAFF.

The chain has TRBV2 and TRBJ2-6; maybe TRBD2 (6 bases). Germline V gene lookup returns CDR1 SNHLY and CDR2 FYNNEI. V dropped 7 bases and J dropped 4 bases, with 11 bases sitting between them. The CDR3 is made up of 14 amino acids. CDR3 DNA sequence: TGTGCCAGCACGGGACTGAGAGGGGCCAACGTCCTGACTTTC. Its translation is CASTGLRGANVLTF.